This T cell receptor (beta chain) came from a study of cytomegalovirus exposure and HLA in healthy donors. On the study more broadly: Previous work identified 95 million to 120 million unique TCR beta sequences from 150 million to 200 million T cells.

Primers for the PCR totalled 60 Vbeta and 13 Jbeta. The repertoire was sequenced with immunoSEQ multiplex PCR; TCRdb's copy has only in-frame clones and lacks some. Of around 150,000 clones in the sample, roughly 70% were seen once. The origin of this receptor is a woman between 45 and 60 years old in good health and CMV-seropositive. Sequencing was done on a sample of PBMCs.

The chain's CDR3 is CASSLYPVGSSYEQYF. The CDR3 DNA reads TGCGCCAGCAGCTTGTATCCGGTCGGGAGCTCCTACGAGCAGTACTTC. The rearrangement links TRBV5-1 to TRBJ2-7, with D perhaps TRBD2 (6 bases). V gave up 1 base and J gave up 0 bases, with 14 bases separating them. CDR1 SGHRS and CDR2 YFSETQ come from the germline V gene. The CDR3 consists of 16 residues.